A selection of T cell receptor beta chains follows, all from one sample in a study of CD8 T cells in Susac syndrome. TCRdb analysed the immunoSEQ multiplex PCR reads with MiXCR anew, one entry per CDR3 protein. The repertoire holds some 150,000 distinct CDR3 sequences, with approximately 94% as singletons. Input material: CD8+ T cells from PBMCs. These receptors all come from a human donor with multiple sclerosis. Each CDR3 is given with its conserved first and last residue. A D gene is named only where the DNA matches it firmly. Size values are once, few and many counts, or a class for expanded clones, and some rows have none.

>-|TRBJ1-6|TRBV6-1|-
CASSARGPYNSPLHF
TGTGCCAGCAGTGCCAGGGGTCCGTATAATTCACCCCTCCACTTT
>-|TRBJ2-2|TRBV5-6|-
CASSSPQGTGELFF
TGTGCCAGCAGCTCCCCTCAGGGAACCGGGGAGCTGTTTTTT
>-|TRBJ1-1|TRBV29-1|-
CSGFIREAFF
TGCAGCGGATTTATACGGGAAGCTTTCTTT
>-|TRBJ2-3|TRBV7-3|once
CASSSGILSTDTQYF
TGTGCCAGCAGCTCTGGGATTCTTAGCACAGATACGCAGTATTTT
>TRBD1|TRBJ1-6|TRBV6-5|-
CASSYLPGQEDSPLHF
TGTGCCAGCAGTTACCTACCGGGACAGGAAGATTCACCCCTCCACTTT
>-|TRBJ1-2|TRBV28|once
CASSLRSGRINYGYTF
TGTGCCAGCAGTTTACGGAGCGGCAGGATAAACTATGGCTACACCTTC
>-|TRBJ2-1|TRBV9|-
CASSGSGMTEQFF
TGTGCCAGCAGCGGATCTGGTATGACTGAGCAGTTCTTC
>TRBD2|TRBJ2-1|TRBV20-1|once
CSAISGGGNEQFF
TGCAGTGCAATTAGCGGGGGGGGAAATGAGCAGTTCTTC
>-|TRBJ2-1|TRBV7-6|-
CASSLAGGGPRNEQFF
TGTGCCAGCAGCTTAGCAGGCGGGGGCCCAAGGAATGAGCAGTTCTTC
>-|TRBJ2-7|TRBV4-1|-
CASSQGIRADHEQYF
TGCGCCAGCAGCCAAGGGATTAGGGCAGACCACGAGCAGTACTTC
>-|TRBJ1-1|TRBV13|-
CASSLGDPGPNTEAFF
TGTGCCAGCAGCTTGGGGGACCCCGGGCCGAACACTGAAGCTTTCTTT
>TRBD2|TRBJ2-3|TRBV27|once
CASGLAGADTQYF
TGTGCCAGCGGACTAGCGGGGGCAGATACGCAGTATTTT
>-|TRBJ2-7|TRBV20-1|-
CSARGPGQDSSYEQYF
TGCAGTGCTAGAGGACCCGGGCAGGATAGCTCCTACGAGCAGTACTTC
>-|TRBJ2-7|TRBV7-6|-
CASSLEKRYEQYF
TGTGCCAGCAGCTTAGAGAAAAGATACGAGCAGTACTTC
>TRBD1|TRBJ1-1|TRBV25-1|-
CASTQARDRDGLTEAFF
TGTGCCAGCACTCAGGCCCGGGACAGGGATGGTTTAACTGAAGCTTTCTTT
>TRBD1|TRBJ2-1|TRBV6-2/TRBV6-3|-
CASRTGDEQFF
TGTGCCAGCAGGACAGGGGATGAGCAGTTCTTC
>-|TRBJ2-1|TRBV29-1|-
CSAEGDEQFF
TGCAGCGCCGAGGGGGATGAGCAGTTCTTC
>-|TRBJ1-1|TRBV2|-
CASSEARAEAFF
TGTGCCAGCAGTGAAGCGCGAGCTGAAGCTTTCTTT
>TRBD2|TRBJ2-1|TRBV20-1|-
CSARDLAGGNNEQFF
TGCAGTGCTAGAGATTTGGCGGGGGGGAACAATGAGCAGTTCTTC
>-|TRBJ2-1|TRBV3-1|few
CASSQGQSSYNEQFF
TGTGCCAGCAGCCAAGGGCAGAGCTCCTACAATGAGCAGTTCTTC
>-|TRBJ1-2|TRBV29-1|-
CSVVAEYSNYGYTF
TGCAGCGTTGTTGCAGAATACTCTAACTATGGCTACACCTTC
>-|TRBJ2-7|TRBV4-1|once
CASSQVTQGYEQYF
TGCGCCAGCAGCCAAGTTACACAGGGCTACGAGCAGTACTTC
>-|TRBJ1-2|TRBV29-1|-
CSVEEGRSNYGYTF
TGCAGCGTTGAAGAAGGACGCTCAAACTATGGCTACACCTTC
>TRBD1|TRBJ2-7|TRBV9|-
CASSVGDRTLGEQYF
TGTGCCAGCAGCGTAGGGGACAGGACCTTGGGGGAGCAGTACTTC
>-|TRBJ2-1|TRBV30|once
CAWSRRGGLGNEQFF
TGTGCCTGGAGCCGAAGGGGTGGTTTGGGCAATGAGCAGTTCTTC
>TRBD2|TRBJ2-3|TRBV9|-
CASSPWASGRDTQYF
TGTGCCAGCAGCCCCTGGGCTAGCGGAAGGGATACGCAGTATTTT
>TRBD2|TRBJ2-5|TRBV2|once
CASSGAAGSEETQYF
TGTGCCAGCAGTGGGGCAGCGGGGTCCGAAGAGACCCAGTACTTC
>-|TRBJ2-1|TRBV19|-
CASSIGRGVDNEQFF
TGTGCCAGTAGTATCGGCAGGGGGGTCGACAATGAGCAGTTCTTC
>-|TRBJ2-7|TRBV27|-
CASSAGTRFSYEQYF
TGTGCCAGCAGTGCCGGCACTAGGTTTAGTTACGAGCAGTACTTC
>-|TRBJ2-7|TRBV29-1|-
CSAVSYEQYF
TGCAGCGCCGTCAGCTACGAGCAGTACTTC
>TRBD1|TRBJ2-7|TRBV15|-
CATSRRTGYEQYF
TGTGCCACCAGCAGACGGACAGGCTACGAGCAGTACTTC
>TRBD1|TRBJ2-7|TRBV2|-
CASTNSNRRSRWDRVYEQYF
TGTGCCAGCACCAATTCCAATAGGAGATCCCGGTGGGACAGGGTCTACGAGCAGTACTTC
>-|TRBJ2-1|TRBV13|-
CASSLGPEKFF
TGTGCCAGCAGCTTAGGCCCGGAGAAGTTCTTC
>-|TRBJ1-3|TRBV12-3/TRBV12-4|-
CASRWTESSGNTIYF
TGTGCCAGCAGGTGGACGGAGAGCTCTGGAAACACCATATATTTT
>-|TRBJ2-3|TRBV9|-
CASSAYRSISTDTQYF
TGTGCCAGCAGCGCCTACAGAAGTATTAGCACAGATACGCAGTATTTT
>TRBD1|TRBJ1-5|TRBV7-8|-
CASSSGQSHQPQHF
TGTGCCAGCAGCTCGGGACAGTCCCATCAGCCCCAGCATTTT
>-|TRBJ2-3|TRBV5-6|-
CASTLGTPGWDTQYF
TGTGCCAGCACCCTCGGAACTCCGGGGTGGGATACGCAGTATTTT
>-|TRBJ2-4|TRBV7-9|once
CASSQGGDSQAF
TGTGCCAGCAGCCAAGGGGGGGATTCGCAGGCCTTC
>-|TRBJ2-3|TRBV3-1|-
CASSQDLDTQYF
TGTGCCAGCAGCCAAGATCTGGATACGCAGTATTTT
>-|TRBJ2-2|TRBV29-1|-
CSVEGLGELFF
TGCAGCGTTGAAGGGCTCGGGGAGCTGTTTTTT
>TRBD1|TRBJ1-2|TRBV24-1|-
CATSDPDRGYGYTF
TGTGCCACCAGTGACCCCGACAGGGGCTATGGCTACACCTTC
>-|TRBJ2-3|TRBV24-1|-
CATSVVNTDTQYF
TGTGCCACCAGTGTAGTCAACACAGATACGCAGTATTTT
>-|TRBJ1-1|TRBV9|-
CASSAGDRTEAFF
TGTGCCAGCAGCGCCGGAGATCGGACTGAAGCTTTCTTT
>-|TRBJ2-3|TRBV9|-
CASSPSGDTQYF
TGTGCCAGCAGCCCCAGTGGAGATACGCAGTATTTT
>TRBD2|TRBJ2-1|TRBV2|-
CASLTTSGSYNEQFF
TGTGCCAGCCTAACTACTAGCGGCTCCTACAATGAGCAGTTCTTC
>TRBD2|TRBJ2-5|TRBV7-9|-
CASSGGGPQETQYF
TGTGCCAGCAGCGGCGGGGGACCTCAAGAGACCCAGTACTTC
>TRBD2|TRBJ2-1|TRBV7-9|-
CASSLVDRGGGTEQFF
TGTGCCAGCAGCTTAGTAGATCGTGGCGGGGGGACTGAGCAGTTCTTC
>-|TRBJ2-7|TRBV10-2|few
CASSQNYEQYF
TGCGCCAGCTCACAGAACTACGAGCAGTACTTC
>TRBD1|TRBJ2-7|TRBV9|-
CASSVGDHRGPDTYEQYF
TGTGCCAGCAGCGTAGGTGACCACAGGGGGCCCGATACCTACGAGCAGTACTTC
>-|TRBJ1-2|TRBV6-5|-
CASSTNPGRNGYTF
TGTGCCAGCAGTACAAACCCTGGGAGAAACGGCTACACCTTC
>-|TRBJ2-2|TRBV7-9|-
CASTWDWNTGELFF
TGTGCCAGCACCTGGGACTGGAACACCGGGGAGCTGTTTTTT
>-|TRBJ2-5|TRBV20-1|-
CSARDREGAGETQYF
TGCAGTGCTAGAGATCGGGAGGGGGCAGGAGAGACCCAGTACTTC
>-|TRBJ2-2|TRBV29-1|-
CSVRPRDTSTGELFF
TGCAGCGTCCGTCCCCGGGACACAAGCACCGGGGAGCTGTTTTTT
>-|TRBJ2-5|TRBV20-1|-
CSASRGDRDQETQYF
TGCAGTGCTAGTAGGGGGGACCGAGACCAAGAGACCCAGTACTTC